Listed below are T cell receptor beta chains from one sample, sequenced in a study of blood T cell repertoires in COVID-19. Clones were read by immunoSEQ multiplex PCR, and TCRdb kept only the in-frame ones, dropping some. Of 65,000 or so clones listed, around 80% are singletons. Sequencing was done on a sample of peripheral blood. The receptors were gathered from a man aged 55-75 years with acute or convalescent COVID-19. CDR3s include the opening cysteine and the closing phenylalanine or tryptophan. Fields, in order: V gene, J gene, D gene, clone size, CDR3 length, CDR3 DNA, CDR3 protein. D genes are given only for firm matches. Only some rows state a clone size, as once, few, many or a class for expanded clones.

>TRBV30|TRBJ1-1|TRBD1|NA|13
TGTGCCTGGAGTGGACAGGGATGGACTGAAGCTTTCTTT
CAWSGQGWTEAFF
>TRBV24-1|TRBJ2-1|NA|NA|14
TGTGCCACCAAGGAAGACAATTACGGGAAAAAGCAGTTCTTC
CATKEDNYGKKQFF
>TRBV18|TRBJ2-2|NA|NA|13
TGTGCCAGCTCACAATCAGAAACCGGGGAGCTGTTTTTT
CASSQSETGELFF
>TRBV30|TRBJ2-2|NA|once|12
TGTGCCTGGAAAGGGGGCACCGGGGAGCTGTTTTTT
CAWKGGTGELFF
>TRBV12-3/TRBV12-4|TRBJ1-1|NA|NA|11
TGTGCCAGCAGTTTCCGGGGAGGGGCTTTCTTT
CASSFRGGAFF
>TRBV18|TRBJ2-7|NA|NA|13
TGTGCCAGCTCACCCGGTAGCCCCTACGAGCAGTACTTC
CASSPGSPYEQYF
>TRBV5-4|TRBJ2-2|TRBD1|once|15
TGTGCCAGCAGCCCCGTGACAGGGGATACCGGGGAGCTGTTTTTT
CASSPVTGDTGELFF
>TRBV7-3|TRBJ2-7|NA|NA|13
TGTGCCAGCAGCTTCGACATTACAGGGTTGCAGTACTTC
CASSFDITGLQYF
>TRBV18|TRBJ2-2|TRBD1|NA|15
TGTGCCAGCTCACCAATAACAGGGGAGTCCGGGGAGCTGTTTTTT
CASSPITGESGELFF
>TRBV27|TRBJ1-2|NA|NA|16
TGTGCCAGCAGCCCTAAATCAGGGCCCCTATTCTATGGCTACACCTTC
CASSPKSGPLFYGYTF
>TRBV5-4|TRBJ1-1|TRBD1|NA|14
TGTGCCAGCAGCACGGGACAGTTGAACACTGAAGCTTTCTTT
CASSTGQLNTEAFF
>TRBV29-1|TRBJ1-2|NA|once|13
TGCAGCGTGGGGCCCGGGACAAGGGAGGGCTACACCTTC
CSVGPGTREGYTF
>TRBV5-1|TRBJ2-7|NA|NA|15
TGCGCCAGCAGCTTGGACCCCGGGACACCTTACGAGCAGTACTTC
CASSLDPGTPYEQYF
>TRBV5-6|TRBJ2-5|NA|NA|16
TGTGCCAGCAGCTTGACGGGGGGCCCCGGAGGGGAGACCCAGTACTTC
CASSLTGGPGGETQYF
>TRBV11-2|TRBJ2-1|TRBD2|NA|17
TGTGCCAGCAGCTTAGATGGTGCGGGGGGGCTCCCCAATGAGCAGTTCTTC
CASSLDGAGGLPNEQFF